One T cell receptor beta chain is described in this entry. This entry comes from a study of siplizumab effects on memory and regulatory T cells. The J segment lost 2 bases and the V segment lost 5 bases, leaving 3 bases of the junction unmatched. This CDR3 comprises 15 residues. The V gene's germline CDR1 is ENHRY and CDR2 SYGVKD. Roughly 10^5 TCR templates were assayed per sample. Data came from immunoSEQ multiplex PCR; TCRdb stores just in-frame clones and leaves some out. The sample includes approximately 100,000 clones, around 93% of them seen just once. The chain employs TRBV10-3 and TRBJ2-3, with 11 nucleotides matching TRBD2. What was sequenced was non-Treg CD4+ T cells sorted from blood. The TCR was taken from a human donor in good health. CDR3: CAISLSGGATDTQYF. CDR3 coding DNA: TGTGCCATCAGTCTTAGCGGGGGGGCCACAGATACGCAGTATTTT.